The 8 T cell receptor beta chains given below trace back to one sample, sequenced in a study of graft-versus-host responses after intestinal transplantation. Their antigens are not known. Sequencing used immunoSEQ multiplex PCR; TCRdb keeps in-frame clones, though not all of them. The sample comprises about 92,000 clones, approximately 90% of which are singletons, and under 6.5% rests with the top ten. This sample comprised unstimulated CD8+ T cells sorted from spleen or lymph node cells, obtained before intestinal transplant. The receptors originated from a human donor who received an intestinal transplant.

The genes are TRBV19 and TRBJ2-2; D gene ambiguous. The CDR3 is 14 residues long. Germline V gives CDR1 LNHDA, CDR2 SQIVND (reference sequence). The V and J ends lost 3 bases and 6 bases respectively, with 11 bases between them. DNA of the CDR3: TGTGCCAGTAGTATTATTCGGTTTTCCGGGGAGCTGTTTTTT. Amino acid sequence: CASSIIRFSGELFF.

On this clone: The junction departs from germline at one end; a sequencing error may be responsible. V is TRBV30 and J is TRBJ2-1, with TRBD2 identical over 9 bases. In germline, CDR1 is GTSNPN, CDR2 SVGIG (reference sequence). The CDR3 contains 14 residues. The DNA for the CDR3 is TGTGCCTGGGTTAGCGGGGGCTCCTACAATAAGCAGTTCTTC. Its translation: CAWVSGGSYNKQFF.

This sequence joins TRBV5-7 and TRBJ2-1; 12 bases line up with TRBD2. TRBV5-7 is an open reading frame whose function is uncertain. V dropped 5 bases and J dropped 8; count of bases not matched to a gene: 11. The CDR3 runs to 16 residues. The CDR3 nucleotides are TGTGCCAGCAGGACAATGACTAGCGGGAGATCGTATGAGCAGTTCTTC. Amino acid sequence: CASRTMTSGRSYEQFF.

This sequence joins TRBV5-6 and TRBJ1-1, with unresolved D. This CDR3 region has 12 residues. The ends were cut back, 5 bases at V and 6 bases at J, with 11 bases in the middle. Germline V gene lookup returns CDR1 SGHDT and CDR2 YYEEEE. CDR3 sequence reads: CASSSPSAEAFF. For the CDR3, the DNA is TGTGCCAGCAGTTCTCCGTCCGCTGAAGCTTTCTTT.

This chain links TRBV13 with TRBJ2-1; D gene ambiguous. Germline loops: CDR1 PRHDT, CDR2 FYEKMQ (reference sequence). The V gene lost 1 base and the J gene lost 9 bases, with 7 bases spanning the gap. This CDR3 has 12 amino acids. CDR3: CASSLEGGEQFF. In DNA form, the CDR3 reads TGTGCCAGCAGCTTAGAGGGCGGTGAGCAGTTCTTC.

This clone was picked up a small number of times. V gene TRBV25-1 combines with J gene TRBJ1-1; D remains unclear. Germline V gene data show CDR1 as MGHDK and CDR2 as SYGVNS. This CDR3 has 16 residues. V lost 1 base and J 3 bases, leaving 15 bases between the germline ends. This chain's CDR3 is CASSEFPLDEDTEAFF. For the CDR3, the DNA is TGTGCCAGCAGTGAATTCCCCCTCGACGAGGACACTGAAGCTTTCTTT.

In DNA form, the CDR3 reads TGTGCCAGCAGTTTACCCTATGAGGGGCAGGGTGAAAAACTGTTTTTT. Residues: CASSLPYEGQGEKLFF. The chain is built from TRBV28 and TRBJ1-4; a weak D match, TRBD1 (5 bases). V was trimmed by 2 bases and J by 7 bases, leaving 17 bases between them. CDR1 and CDR2 (germline): MDHEN, SYDVKM. The CDR3 length is 16 residues.

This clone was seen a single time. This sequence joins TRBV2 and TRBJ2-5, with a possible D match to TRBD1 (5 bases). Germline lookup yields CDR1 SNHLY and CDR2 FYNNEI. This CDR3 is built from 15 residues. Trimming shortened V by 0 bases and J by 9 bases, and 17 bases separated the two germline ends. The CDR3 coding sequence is TGTGCCAGCAGTGAAGCGGTAGACAGCCCGTGGGCCCAGTACTTC. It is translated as CASSEAVDSPWAQYF.